This T cell receptor beta chain was identified during a study of molecular identifiers for immune sequencing clone quantification (dated by TCRdb to the late 2010s). With regard to the full study: In a replicate experiment, RNA from around 20,000 or 100,000 naive CD8 T cells was split into five aliquots, four of which were sequenced. CD8 T cells were used in a methods study to benchmark molecular-identifier clustering-based TCR repertoire sequencing (MIDCIRS) and TCR RNA copy counting. Overall results and qualifications from the work: Highly expanded clone sizes could be underestimated if identical TCR molecules share a barcode. A single cell's worth of spiked-in Jurkat TCR RNA was reported detectable even among 750,000 to 1,000,000 naive CD8 T cells. In CMV-specific effector cells, clones with more than 20 RNA copies accounted for over 98% of molecules, whereas in naive cells such clones accounted for under 1%. About three recovered TCR RNA copies per cell were obtained by modeling, versus around 9.8 by digital PCR, implying a capture efficiency of about 30%. Spiked-in Jurkat TCR RNA (around nine copies' worth), which is not part of the donor repertoire, was contained in the naive libraries. When barcode sub-clustering was left out, chimeric consensus sequences inflated TCR diversity, with chimeras reaching as high as 47%.

This clonotype has ten or more counts. This receptor's antigen is unknown. There are no base qualities to consult, and no much larger clone falls within one base. Library preparation employed PCR. The listed sequencing device is Illumina HiSeq 4000. Bulk TCR libraries were prepared as previously described, using TCR primers listed in Table S5. Total RNA was purified with the Qiagen AllPrep DNA/RNA kit. Before any analysis, reads coming from multiple sequencing runs of the same library were combined into one pool. Per the source publication's procedure: Reads were retained only if the reads had an exact TCR constant sequence, and the retained reads were trimmed to 150 nt and grouped according to their 12-nt molecular barcodes. Reads in each barcode group were sub-clustered using a 15% Levenshtein threshold, and a quality-weighted consensus sequence was built for each RNA molecule. Non-functional sequences were filtered out, along with any lower-count sequence sitting one edit away from another sequence. Barcode sub-clusters with fewer than 20% of the maximum read count were removed, based on fitting two negative binomial distributions. TCRdb reworked the public reads: Q25 trimming with fastp, MiXCR clone assembly, productive beta chains retained. Rows merge per CDR3 protein into single entries with the most common DNA and genes. The V and J calls follow TCRdb's processing rather than the paper's. The table for this sample lists fewer than 75,000 distinct CDR3 sequences; around a sixth of them were counted only once. The top ten clonotypes cover approximately 1.6% of the sample.

CDR1 and CDR2 (SQVTM, ANQGSEA) derive from the germline V gene. V is cut by 3 bases and J by 2 bases, and the space between the germline ends is 8 bases. The CDR3 runs 13 residues from the cysteine to the phenylalanine. Of all the DNA, just the CDR3 is kept, 39 bases in frame from base 1. Libraries of naive CD8 T cells were built from anywhere between about 18,000 and 1,000,000 sorted cells, with 10%, 30% or 50% of the purified RNA used. Naive CD8 T cells, defined as CD8+CD4-CCR7+CD45RA+, were FACS-sorted into RLT Plus buffer on a BD FACSAria II. Detection sensitivity was tested by spiking Jurkat RNA equal to roughly ten TCR copies' worth into samples containing roughly 17,000-1,100,000 naive CD8 T cells. CD8 T cells were enriched with RosetteSep CD8+ T Cell Enrichment Cocktail and Ficoll-Paque, followed by ACK red cell lysis.

This TCR was recovered from a human donor in good health. Some libraries in this study had Jurkat cell RNA spiked in. The sample comprised naive CD8+ T cells from blood, with Jurkat cell RNA spiked in. The cell subset or site label here, explained by the study, means: FACS-sorted CD8+CD4-CCR7+CD45RA+ naive T cells. The chain is assembled from TRBV29-1 and TRBJ2-1; the D gene cannot be resolved reliably. The CDR3 protein: CSVDAGTYNEQFF. At the DNA level, the sequence is TGCAGCGTTGACGCCGGTACCTACAATGAGCAGTTCTTC.